This section outlines one T cell receptor (beta chain) sequence together with its context. The antigen remains undetermined. The data are from a study of T cells in tuberculosis. CDR3 length: 15 residues. J lost 5 bases, V lost 3 bases, and 6 bases had no gene match. CDR1 MDHEN and CDR2 SYDVKM come from the germline V gene. Clones were read by immunoSEQ multiplex PCR, and TCRdb kept only the in-frame ones, dropping some. The sample consists of approximately 30,000 clones, 90% to 95% of them appearing once. Study-level points and caveats: Active tuberculosis TCR-alpha repertoires lay closer to GMM-specific TCRs than IGRA-negative controls, suggesting clonal expansion.

Source material: PBMCs. J is TRBJ1-5 and V is TRBV28; TRBD1 matches at 8 bases. This receptor was obtained from a donor aged 10-35 years with latent tuberculosis or without tuberculosis infection. The chain's CDR3 is CASSLGDRPHQPQHF. The CDR3 DNA reads as TGTGCCAGCAGTTTGGGGGACAGGCCTCATCAGCCCCAGCATTTT.